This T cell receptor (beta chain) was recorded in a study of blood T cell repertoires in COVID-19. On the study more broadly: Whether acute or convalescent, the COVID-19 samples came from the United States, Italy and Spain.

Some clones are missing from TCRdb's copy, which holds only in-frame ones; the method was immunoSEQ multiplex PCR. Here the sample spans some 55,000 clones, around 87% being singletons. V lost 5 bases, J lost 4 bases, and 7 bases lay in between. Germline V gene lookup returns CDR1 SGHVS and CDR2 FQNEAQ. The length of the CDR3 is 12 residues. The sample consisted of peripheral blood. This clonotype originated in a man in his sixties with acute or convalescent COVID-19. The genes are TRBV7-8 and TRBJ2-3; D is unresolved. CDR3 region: CASSPQSDTQYF. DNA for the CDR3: TGTGCCAGCAGCCCACAATCAGATACGCAGTATTTT.